This T cell receptor (beta chain) appears in the sequencing data of a study of identical twins. General study points: Models, which agreed with sharing between unrelated individuals, nonetheless underestimated the out-of-frame TCR alpha sharing seen in monozygotic twins.

One entry per CDR3 protein results from TCRdb running MiXCR on the 5' RACE reads. Of 450,000 to 650,000 distinct CDR3 sequences listed, 9.6% are singletons. Germline lookup yields CDR1 LGHNA and CDR2 YNFKEQ. The CDR3 is 13 residues long. V trimming: 9 bases; J trimming: 7 bases; junction bases outside the gene matches: 6. No donor was unhealthy or non-Caucasian. A few counts support this clonotype. Its antigen is not identified. This sample also appeared in a second study, on yellow fever vaccine responses in identical twins. That source adds: Twins reportedly mounted vaccine T cell responses that seemed partly convergent, partly personalized.

The TCR comes from a woman aged 18-29 years in good health. The V gene is TRBV4-2, the J gene TRBJ2-1, with 10 nucleotides matching TRBD2. Sequences were obtained from PBMCs. CDR3 sequence: CASGLAAGNEQFF. CDR3 DNA sequence: TGTGCCAGTGGACTAGCGGCCGGGAATGAGCAGTTCTTC.